The clone carrying this TCR beta chain was seen a handful of times. Its specificity is not known. Since all of the isolated RNA was reverse transcribed, expressed TCRB transcripts were what got sequenced. Produced via immunoSEQ multiplex PCR; TCRdb's table is partial and in-frame only. This sample has about 120,000 clones, with roughly 15% found just once. The record originates from a study of beta chain features in type 1 diabetes. Study details: Taken together, all samples contributed nearly 110 million examined sorted cells.

The authors sorted CD4+ naive, central memory, regulatory and stem cell-like memory cells via CD45RO/CCR7/CD25/CD127/CD95/CD27. The study's findings and limits: People with Type 1 diabetes carried modestly yet significantly shorter TCRB CDR3s in all four CD4+ subsets. The VDJ junctions of type 1 diabetes patients carried fewer insertions and more deletions.

Sequencing used central memory CD4+ T cells from blood. The receptor was isolated from a man aged 25 to 40 with type 1 diabetes.

The CDR3 here is CATEGQGRTYEQYF. As DNA, the CDR3 is TGTGCGACCGAGGGACAGGGGCGGACCTACGAGCAGTACTTC. This sequence joins TRBV10-3 and TRBJ2-7; TRBD1 matches at 10 bases. CDR1 ENHRY and CDR2 SYGVKD come from the germline V gene. The CDR3 contains 14 residues.